A single T cell receptor (beta chain) is shown here with its context. Its antigen is undetermined. This sample was included in a study of STAT5B mutations in CD4+ large granular lymphocyte leukemia. General study results and limits: No patients shared main leukemic clonotypes, though 25% to 30% appeared at low frequency elsewhere. The CD4+ versus CD8+ T-LGLL clonality difference may reflect limited sample size. CD4-sorted patient repertoires seemed more clonal than healthy CD4+ repertoires.

The protocol was immunoSEQ multiplex PCR, while the TCRdb copy is restricted to in-frame clones and leaves out a portion. This table has about 30,000 clones, nearly 80% appearing once. The TCR originated in a human donor in good health. Sequencing was carried out using CD4+ T cells from blood buffy coats.

CDR3 residues: CASSLVLAGGGTDTQYF. The CDR3 bases are TGCGCCAGCAGCTTGGTACTAGCGGGGGGGGGCACAGATACGCAGTATTTT. The genes are TRBV5-1 and TRBJ2-3; 13 bases line up with TRBD2. With 0 bases clipped from V and 1 base from J, the junction kept 2 bases outside the gene matches. The CDR3 extends over 17 amino acids. Germline values: CDR1 SGHRS, CDR2 YFSETQ.